This is a list of T cell receptor beta chains from one sample in a study of post-analysis software for immune sequencing data. TCRdb called the PCR reads again in MiXCR, with one record for every CDR3 protein. The sample yields approximately 770,000 distinct CDR3 sequences, just over 45% seen once. Material for sequencing was blood. The receptors were sampled from a girl between 5 and 17 years old with multiple sclerosis. CDR3s include the opening cysteine and the closing phenylalanine or tryptophan. The D gene is left open where the match is weak. Expanded clones get a size class; other rows say once, few or many, or leave the size out.

v_gene	j_gene	d_gene	abundance	CDR3aa	CDR3nt
TRBV29-1	TRBJ1-4	-	-	CSVAKQGGEKLFF	TGCAGCGTTGCTAAACAGGGAGGGGAAAAACTGTTTTTT
TRBV27	TRBJ1-2	-	-	CASRPGAGGGYTF	TGTGCCAGCAGGCCAGGGGCTGGTGGTGGCTACACCTTC
TRBV19	TRBJ2-5	-	once	CASSPPRVGETQYF	TGTGCCAGTAGCCCCCCCAGGGTGGGGGAGACCCAGTACTTC
TRBV7-2	TRBJ2-5	-	-	CASSFGSWWFKTQYF	TGTGCCAGCAGCTTCGGCTCATGGTGGTTCAAGACCCAGTACTTC
TRBV18	TRBJ2-5	-	-	CASSPTLAPQETQYF	TGTGCCAGCTCACCAACGCTAGCGCCACAAGAGACCCAGTACTTC
TRBV4-1	TRBJ1-4	-	-	CASSQAGGTNEKLFF	TGCGCCAGCAGCCAGGCGGGGGGAACTAATGAAAAACTGTTTTTT
TRBV5-1	TRBJ2-1	TRBD2	few	CASSLGAGTSYNEQFF	TGCGCCAGCAGCTTGGGTGCCGGGACTAGCTACAATGAGCAGTTCTTC
TRBV25-1	TRBJ2-7	TRBD2	few	CASSESLAGGYEQYF	TGTGCCAGCAGTGAGTCTCTAGCGGGGGGCTACGAGCAGTACTTC
TRBV20-1	TRBJ2-6	-	-	CSAPTRSSGANVLTF	TGCAGTGCGCCGACTCGGAGCTCTGGGGCCAACGTCCTGACTTTC
TRBV7-2	TRBJ2-3	TRBD2	-	CASSGRTSGSADTQYF	TGTGCCAGCAGCGGACGGACTAGCGGGAGCGCAGATACGCAGTATTTT
TRBV7-6	TRBJ2-1	TRBD2	-	CASSLTSQAGGVDEQFF	TGTGCCAGCAGCTTAACCTCCCAAGCGGGAGGGGTTGATGAGCAGTTCTTC
TRBV29-1	TRBJ2-4	TRBD1	-	CSALGDRVNIQYF	TGCAGCGCCCTAGGGGACAGGGTGAACATTCAGTACTTC
TRBV6-1	TRBJ2-5	-	-	CASSEGVRWQETQYF	TGTGCCAGCAGTGAAGGCGTCAGGTGGCAAGAGACCCAGTACTTC
TRBV10-3	TRBJ2-7	TRBD1	few	CAIRRTDRDYEQYF	TGTGCCATCAGGAGGACCGACAGGGACTACGAGCAGTACTTC
TRBV30	TRBJ2-1	TRBD2	-	CAWSVGRTSGSSYNEQFF	TGTGCCTGGAGTGTAGGGCGGACTAGCGGGAGTTCGTACAATGAGCAGTTCTTC
TRBV11-2	TRBJ2-1	TRBD2	few	CASSLDLRGSYNEQFF	TGTGCTAGCAGCTTAGATCTCCGCGGGAGTTACAATGAGCAGTTCTTC
TRBV2	TRBJ2-1	-	-	CASRGLVSFWDEQFF	TGTGCCAGCAGGGGGCTAGTGAGTTTCTGGGATGAGCAGTTCTTC
TRBV4-3	TRBJ2-1	-	-	CASSQEWDSSSYNEQFF	TGCGCCAGCAGCCAAGAGTGGGACTCGAGCTCCTACAATGAGCAGTTCTTC
TRBV5-1	TRBJ2-7	TRBD2	few	CASSEGTSGSYEQYF	TGCGCCAGCAGCGAAGGGACTAGCGGGAGTTACGAGCAGTACTTC
TRBV27	TRBJ2-3	-	few	CASTTASTDTQYF	TGTGCCAGCACTACAGCTAGCACAGATACGCAGTATTTT
TRBV3-1	TRBJ2-2	TRBD1	-	CASSSSPGQGNTGELFF	TGTGCCAGCAGCTCGAGTCCGGGACAGGGAAACACCGGGGAGCTGTTTTTT
TRBV10-2	TRBJ1-2	-	-	CASTDRGGRLYGYTF	TGCGCCAGCACCGATCGAGGGGGACGGCTCTATGGCTACACCTTC
TRBV6-2/TRBV6-3	TRBJ2-7	-	few	CASSHERDFYEQYF	TGTGCCAGCAGTCATGAACGGGATTTCTACGAGCAGTACTTC
TRBV5-5	TRBJ1-1	-	-	CASSLGVRSTGTEAFF	TGTGCCAGCAGCTTAGGGGTCCGGAGCACTGGGACTGAAGCTTTCTTT
TRBV11-2	TRBJ2-5	-	-	CAGSLDQDGGETQYF	TGTGCCGGCAGCTTAGATCAGGACGGTGGGGAGACCCAGTACTTC
TRBV5-1	TRBJ1-2	-	few	CASSPDGPNYGYTF	TGCGCCAGCAGCCCTGACGGACCTAACTATGGCTACACCTTC
TRBV20-1	TRBJ1-1	TRBD1	-	CSASRGDRASNTEAFF	TGCAGTGCTAGTAGGGGGGACAGGGCCTCGAACACTGAAGCTTTCTTT
TRBV27	TRBJ2-5	TRBD2	-	CASSLSGGRAEETQYF	TGTGCCAGCAGTTTATCCGGCGGGAGGGCCGAAGAGACCCAGTACTTC
TRBV24-1	TRBJ1-1	-	few	CATSRTGYTEAFF	TGTGCCACCAGTAGAACGGGGTACACTGAAGCTTTCTTT
TRBV7-9	TRBJ2-3	TRBD1	once	CACSLGTGESTDTQYF	TGTGCCTGCAGCTTAGGGACAGGGGAGTCCACAGATACGCAGTATTTT
TRBV15	TRBJ1-2	-	-	CATSRGTATNYGYTF	TGTGCCACCAGCAGAGGAACCGCTACGAACTATGGCTACACCTTC
TRBV9	TRBJ2-3	-	few	CASSVAGEDRADTQYF	TGTGCCAGCAGCGTAGCCGGAGAAGACAGAGCAGATACGCAGTATTTT
TRBV3-1	TRBJ2-5	-	-	CVSSQEGTAETQYF	TGTGTCAGCAGCCAAGAAGGGACGGCGGAGACCCAGTACTTC
TRBV7-3	TRBJ2-7	TRBD2	few	CASSLIGMGISGNHEQYF	TGTGCCAGCAGCTTAATTGGCATGGGGATAAGCGGGAATCACGAGCAGTACTTC
TRBV12-3/TRBV12-4	TRBJ1-1	-	-	CASSYDNDEAFF	TGTGCCAGCAGCTACGACAACGATGAAGCTTTCTTT
TRBV12-3/TRBV12-4	TRBJ2-5	-	few	CASSFSRDLRTQYF	TGTGCCAGCAGTTTTAGCAGGGACCTGAGGACCCAGTACTTC
TRBV20-1	TRBJ2-5	-	-	CRARPSEETQYF	TGCAGGGCTAGACCTTCGGAAGAGACCCAGTACTTC
TRBV10-3	TRBJ1-1	-	-	CAIRDIFYTEAFF	TGTGCCATCAGGGACATCTTCTACACTGAAGCTTTCTTT
TRBV27	TRBJ1-1	-	-	CASSFYPDSEAFF	TGTGCCAGCAGTTTCTATCCGGACAGTGAAGCTTTCTTT
TRBV20-1	TRBJ2-7	-	few	CSARGGLALGLYEQYF	TGCAGTGCTAGAGGGGGTCTGGCCCTGGGGCTTTACGAGCAGTACTTC
TRBV3-1	TRBJ2-7	-	-	CASSPGRAGIYEQYF	TGTGCCAGCAGCCCGGGACGGGCGGGTATCTACGAGCAGTACTTC
TRBV12-3/TRBV12-4	TRBJ2-7	TRBD1	-	CARSLAVTGEYEQYF	TGTGCCCGCAGTTTAGCAGTGACAGGGGAGTACGAGCAGTACTTC
TRBV29-1	TRBJ1-1	-	-	CSVDVTVMNTGAFF	TGCAGCGTAGATGTGACAGTCATGAACACTGGAGCTTTCTTT
TRBV4-1	TRBJ2-5	TRBD2	-	CASSQAGEETQYF	TGTGCCAGCAGCCAAGCGGGGGAGGAGACCCAGTACTTC
TRBV20-1	TRBJ2-7	-	-	CSARDGGSGAYEQYF	TGCAGTGCTAGAGATGGGGGAAGCGGCGCCTACGAGCAGTACTTC
TRBV2	TRBJ2-1	-	few	CASSGPPWDEQFF	TGTGCCAGCAGCGGACCGCCCTGGGATGAGCAGTTCTTC
TRBV20-1	TRBJ2-3	-	many	CSADARDTDTQYF	TGCAGTGCTGACGCGCGGGACACAGATACGCAGTATTTT
TRBV20-1	TRBJ2-5	TRBD1	-	CSATDVDRQETQYF	TGCAGTGCGACCGATGTGGACAGGCAAGAGACCCAGTACTTC
TRBV7-8	TRBJ2-1	-	-	CASSLASGRNEQFF	TGTGCCAGCAGCTTAGCGTCCGGGCGCAATGAGCAGTTCTTC
TRBV28	TRBJ2-7	-	-	CASIDGPSYEQYF	TGTGCCAGCATAGACGGACCCTCCTACGAGCAGTACTTC
TRBV20-1	TRBJ2-7	-	-	CSAADTSSYEQYF	TGCAGTGCTGCGGACACAAGCTCCTACGAGCAGTACTTC
TRBV4-2	TRBJ2-1	TRBD2	few	CASSQATSGDNEQFF	TGTGCCAGCAGCCAAGCGACTAGCGGGGACAATGAGCAGTTCTTC
TRBV7-3	TRBJ2-7	TRBD2	once	CASSLHSGRAYNEQYF	TGTGCCAGCAGCTTACACAGCGGGAGGGCCTACAATGAGCAGTACTTC
TRBV27	TRBJ1-2	-	-	CASSEGTGGSGGYTF	TGTGCCAGCAGTGAGGGGACGGGGGGATCGGGTGGCTACACCTTC